Below, 17 T cell receptor beta chains from the same sample are listed, as sequenced in a study of T-cell memory formation after mild COVID-19. In TCRdb, the 5' RACE reads were re-called with MiXCR into one record per CDR3 protein. The sample shows over 150,000 distinct CDR3 sequences, around 13% of them seen only once. Input material: PBMCs or a T cell subset sorted from them (not recorded which). Receptor source: a man aged 18 to 30 who had mild COVID-19 (a few samples of this study predate the infection). Cell type and time point are not known.

The chain employs TRBV5-1 and TRBJ1-5, with 7 bases matching TRBD1. CDR3 length: 16 residues. Germline CDR1 is SGHRS and CDR2 is YFSETQ. Trimming cost V 2 bases and J 7 bases; bases outside gene matches: 12. In DNA, the CDR3 is TGCGCCAGCAGCTTCGGCGAGACAGGGATGGGACAGCCCCAGCATTTT. Encoded protein: CASSFGETGMGQPQHF.

The V call is TRBV7-2, the J call TRBJ1-2; D unclear. This CDR3 comprises 13 residues. In germline, CDR1 is SGHTA, CDR2 FQGNSA. V lost 1 base, J lost 7 bases, and 10 bases lay in between. CDR3 sequence (DNA): TGTGCCAGCAGCTTAGATGCGGGCCCTGGCTACACCTTC. Translation gives CASSLDAGPGYTF.

This clonotype has just a few counts. The V gene is TRBV18, the J gene TRBJ2-7, with no clear D. This CDR3 is built from 13 residues. Trimming took 8 bases from V and 0 from J, leaving 11 bases between them. From germline, CDR1 is KGHSH and CDR2 LQKENI. The chain's CDR3 is CASAGSSSYEQYF. CDR3 in DNA: TGTGCCAGCGCTGGGTCCAGCTCCTACGAGCAGTACTTC.

The chain combines TRBV2 with TRBJ1-1; 8 nucleotides agree with TRBD1. Germline CDR1 is SNHLY and CDR2 is FYNNEI. This CDR3 is built from 14 residues. V dropped 6 bases and J dropped 1; count of bases not matched to a gene: 4. The CDR3 loop is CASRAGTGNTEAFF. CDR3 DNA: TGTGCCAGCAGAGCCGGGACAGGGAACACTGAAGCTTTCTTT.

This clonotype appeared a few times. The J gene is TRBJ1-1, the V gene TRBV7-9; D remains ambiguous. Germline loops: CDR1 SEHNR, CDR2 FQNEAQ (reference sequence). The V gene lost 5 bases and the J gene lost 8 bases, with 15 bases spanning the gap. CDR3 length equals 13 residues. In DNA, the CDR3 is TGTGCCAGCAGCCAACCGGGTTGGTGGGAAGCTTTCTTT. The encoded protein is CASSQPGWWEAFF.

This clonotype was found a few times. The chain joins TRBV6-5 to TRBJ1-4, with D possibly being TRBD1 (5 bases). Per the germline V gene, CDR1 is MNHEY and CDR2 is SVGAGI. V was shortened by 6 bases and J by 7 bases, with 12 bases between the two germline ends. The CDR3 is made up of 13 amino acids. CDR3: CASSQPGTEKLFF. The CDR3 nucleotides read TGTGCCAGCAGCCAACCTGGGACTGAAAAACTGTTTTTT.

This clonotype was seen at least ten times. The gene calls are TRBV7-2 and TRBJ2-5; a possible D gene is TRBD1 (6 bases). CDR3 length: 13 amino acids. Trimming shortened V by 5 bases and J by 4 bases, and 11 bases separated the two germline ends. The germline CDR1 and CDR2 sequences are SGHTA and FQGNSA. The CDR3 reads CASSIQGGETQYF. In DNA form, the CDR3 reads TGTGCCAGCAGCATACAGGGTGGAGAGACCCAGTACTTC.

This chain uses TRBV12-3 or TRBV12-4 with TRBJ1-6; D is undetermined. Trimming shortened V by 10 bases and J by 0 bases, and 10 bases separated the two germline ends. This CDR3 is built from 14 residues. The CDR3 nucleotides read TGTGCCATCTCCAGAGGCTCCTATAATTCACCCCTCCACTTT. Encoded protein: CAISRGSYNSPLHF.

The chain has TRBV7-2 and TRBJ1-3, with 8 bases that match TRBD1. The CDR3 loop spans 15 amino acids. Germline CDR1 is SGHTA and CDR2 is FQGNSA. The ends lost 5 bases at V and 4 bases at J; junction bases unmatched: 7. DNA for the CDR3: TGTGCCAGCAGCCTAGACAGGGGATCCGGAAACACCATATATTTT. It is translated as CASSLDRGSGNTIYF.

The chain employs TRBV5-6 and TRBJ2-7; D gene uncertain. V was shortened by 4 bases and J by 0 bases, with 17 bases between the two germline ends. Looked up from germline, CDR1 is SGHDT and CDR2 is YYEEEE. This CDR3 has 16 residues. CDR3 amino acids: CASSHRGRADSYEQYF. For the CDR3, the DNA is TGTGCCAGCAGCCACCGCGGTAGGGCCGACTCCTACGAGCAGTACTTC.

The rearrangement links TRBV21-1 to TRBJ2-7. TRBV21-1 is labeled a pseudogene. CDR3 length: 15 residues. CDR3 DNA: TGTGCCAGCAGCACATCCTACCGGAGCTCCTACGAGCAGTACGTC. This gives the protein CASSTSYRSSYEQYV.

In its sample, this clonotype was seen a few times. The chain is built from TRBV7-7 and TRBJ1-1; TRBD1 aligns across 7 bases. CDR3 length: 13 residues. The junction had 8 bases not matched to a gene; V was cut back by 5 bases and J by 8 bases. Germline loops: CDR1 SSHAT, CDR2 FNYEAQ (reference sequence). CDR3 residues: CASSTSTGTEAFF. CDR3 in DNA: TGTGCCAGCAGCACCTCGACAGGGACCGAAGCTTTCTTT.

The gene calls are TRBV20-1 and TRBJ2-3; tentatively, D is TRBD1 or TRBD2 (5 bases each). V shed 6 bases and J shed 8 bases, with 21 bases lying between them. This CDR3 is built from 14 residues. Germline V gives CDR1 DFQATT, CDR2 SNEGSKA (reference sequence). The CDR3 DNA reads as TGCAGTGCCACCCTCGGGACCACACTTGGTACGCAGTATTTT. Translated: CSATLGTTLGTQYF.

The chain couples TRBV4-1 to TRBJ1-2; unclear D gene. The V end was cut by 1 base, the J end by 0 bases, with 6 bases between. CDR1 MGHRA and CDR2 YSYEKL come from the germline V gene. The CDR3 is 14 amino acids. The CDR3 sequence is CASSQGHANYGYTF. CDR3 sequence (DNA): TGCGCCAGCAGCCAAGGACATGCTAACTATGGCTACACCTTC.

The CDR3 sequence: CSVCLTAKNIQYF. The DNA for the CDR3 is TGCAGCGTCTGCTTGACCGCCAAAAACATTCAGTACTTC. The chain has TRBV29-1 and TRBJ2-4; D remains unclear. The V and J ends lost 6 bases and 1 base respectively, with 10 bases between them. Looked up from germline, CDR1 is SQVTM and CDR2 is ANQGSEA. The CDR3 sequence is 13 residues long. The entire variable domain, with the rest obtained from reference TRBV29-1 and TRBJ2-4, is as follows: SAVISQKPSRDICQRGTSLTIQCQVDSQVTMMFWYRQQPGQSLTLIATANQGSEATYESGFVIDKFPISRPNLTFSTLTVSNMSPEDSSIYLCSVCLTAKNIQYFGAGTRLSVL.

The J gene is TRBJ1-6, the V gene TRBV11-2; possibly TRBD1 for D (5 bases). V lost 2 bases, J lost 6 bases, and 11 bases lay in between. The CDR3 runs to 15 residues. Germline assignment: CDR1 SGHAT and CDR2 FQNNGV. The CDR3 sequence: CASSLTPGGNSPLHF. CDR3 DNA: TGTGCCAGCAGCTTAACCCCTGGGGGTAATTCACCCCTCCACTTT. Filled out from reference TRBV11-2 and TRBJ1-6, the complete variable domain reads EAGVAQSPRYKIIEKRQSVAFWCNPISGHATLYWYQQILGQGPKLLIQFQNNGVVDDSQLPKDRFSAERLKGVDSTLKIQPAKLEDSAVYLCASSLTPGGNSPLHFGNGTRLTVT.

The V and J genes are TRBV7-8 and TRBJ1-1; D unresolved. Germline V gene sequence: CDR1 SGHVS, CDR2 FQNEAQ. CDR3 length: 13 residues. Trimming stripped 4 bases from V and 7 bases from J, with 13 bases between. The CDR3 loop is CASSSRMVVEAFF. CDR3 coding DNA: TGTGCCAGCAGCTCGCGGATGGTAGTTGAAGCTTTCTTT.